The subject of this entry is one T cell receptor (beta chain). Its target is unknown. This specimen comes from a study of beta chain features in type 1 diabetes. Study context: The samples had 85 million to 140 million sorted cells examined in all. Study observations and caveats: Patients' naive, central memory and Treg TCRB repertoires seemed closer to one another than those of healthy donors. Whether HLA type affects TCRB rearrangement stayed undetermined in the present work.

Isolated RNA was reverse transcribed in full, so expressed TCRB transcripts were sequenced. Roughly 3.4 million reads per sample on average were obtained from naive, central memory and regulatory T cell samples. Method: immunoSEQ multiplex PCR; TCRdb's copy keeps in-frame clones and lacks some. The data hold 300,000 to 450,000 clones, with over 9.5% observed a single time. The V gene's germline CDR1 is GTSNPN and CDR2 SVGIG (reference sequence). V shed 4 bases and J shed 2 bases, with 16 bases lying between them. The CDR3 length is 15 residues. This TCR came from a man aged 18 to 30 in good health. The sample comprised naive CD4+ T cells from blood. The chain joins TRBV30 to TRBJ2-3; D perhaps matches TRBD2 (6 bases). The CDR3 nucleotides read TGTGCCTGGAAAAGGCGGGATACATCCACAGATACGCAGTATTTT. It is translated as CAWKRRDTSTDTQYF.